Given below is one TCR beta chain in context. The antigen remains unidentified. This CDR3 spans 16 amino acids. V lost 5 bases to trimming and J lost 4 bases, with 19 bases between them. From germline, CDR1 is MDHEN and CDR2 SYDVKM. The data were taken from a study of CD8+ T cells in alopecia areata. Study context: Among treated patients, oral tofacitinib was administered at 5 to 10 mg twice daily. Findings and limits, study-wide: Compared with normal scalp, lesional scalp had higher clonality and more expanded CD8+ clones. Sharing of TCR sequences between patients (possibly for HLA-related reasons) was less clear than in mice.

Collection of lesional scalp punch biopsies and peripheral blood was performed in alopecia areata patients. TCR sequencing used cDNA made by reverse transcription of extracted RNA. TCRdb's copy holds only in-frame clones and misses some; the assay was immunoSEQ multiplex PCR. The table includes about 12,000 clones, about 56% detected once. This sequence joins TRBV28 and TRBJ2-3, with a weak D call TRBD1 (6 bases). The sequenced material came from skin. The clonotype was recovered from a human donor with alopecia areata. CDR3 sequence: CASSLMTGIGSDTQYF. The CDR3 nucleotides read TGTGCCAGCAGTCTCATGACAGGTATTGGCTCAGATACGCAGTATTTT.